These 13 T cell receptor beta chains were sequenced from one sample in a study of blood T cell repertoires in COVID-19 (dated by TCRdb to 2020 to 2021). The method was the immunoSEQ multiplex PCR assay. Not all clones reach the TCRdb copy of this immuneACCESS table, which keeps in-frame sequences only. Checked studies attribute under half of the gap to unresolved V genes and leave the rest unexplained. Present in this sample are approximately 350,000 clones, around 89% of which were seen just once. The top ten constitute about 1% of the sample. The sample taken for sequencing was PBMCs or T cells enriched from blood (not recorded which). Receptors originate from a man aged 18 to 29 who had recovered from COVID-19.

The chain combines TRBV5-4 with TRBJ2-3; 8 bases agree with TRBD2. This CDR3 spans 14 amino acids. Germline lookup yields CDR1 SGHNT and CDR2 YYREEE (reference sequence). J gave up 4 bases and V 1 base, and 2 bases lay outside the gene matches. CDR3 sequence (DNA): TGTGCCAGCAGCTTGCGGGGGGGCCCAGATACGCAGTATTTT. Amino acid sequence: CASSLRGGPDTQYF.

The chain recombines TRBV5-8 with TRBJ2-3; 12 nucleotides line up with TRBD2. The CDR3 covers 16 residues. CDR1 is SGHTS, CDR2 YDEGEE, per germline. The junction had 5 bases not matched to a gene; V was cut back by 0 bases and J by 6 bases. The chain's CDR3 is CASSLVFGTSGDTQYF. As DNA, the CDR3 is TGTGCCAGCAGCTTGGTGTTCGGGACTAGCGGGGATACGCAGTATTTT.

V usage is TRBV11-2 and J usage is TRBJ2-3; 9 bases line up with TRBD2. CDR1 SGHAT and CDR2 FQNNGV come from the germline V gene. The CDR3 spans 15 residues. V lost 4 bases to trimming and J lost 5 bases; unmatched junction nucleotides: 7. The DNA for the CDR3 is TGTGCCAGCAGCTCCCGACTAGCGGAGTTAGATACGCAGTATTTT. Translated, it gives CASSSRLAELDTQYF. Drawing the rest from reference TRBV11-2 and TRBJ2-3, the complete variable domain is EAGVAQSPRYKIIEKRQSVAFWCNPISGHATLYWYQQILGQGPKLLIQFQNNGVVDDSQLPKDRFSAERLKGVDSTLKIQPAKLEDSAVYLCASSSRLAELDTQYFGPGTRLTVL.

V usage is TRBV6-5 and J usage is TRBJ2-1; 7 nucleotides agree with TRBD1. Trimming removed 7 bases from V and 4 bases from J; junction bases left unmatched: 7. Germline values: CDR1 MNHEY, CDR2 SVGAGI. The CDR3 sequence is 14 residues long. Here the CDR3 DNA reads TGTGCCAGCAAGAGGACAGGTCGTTACAATGAGCAGTTCTTC. Protein: CASKRTGRYNEQFF.

The V and J genes are TRBV10-3 and TRBJ2-1, with a possible D match to TRBD2 (6 bases). This CDR3 region has 15 residues. CDR1 and CDR2 (germline): ENHRY, SYGVKD. Deletions cut 8 bases from V and 0 bases from J, with 14 bases between. The CDR3 DNA reads as TGTGCCATCCGGGACTCCTCGAGCTCCTACAATGAGCAGTTCTTC. The encoded protein is CAIRDSSSSYNEQFF.

This sequence joins TRBV7-9 and TRBJ2-4; TRBD2 aligns across 13 bases. With 6 bases clipped from V and 0 bases from J, the junction kept 11 bases outside the gene matches. Germline V gives CDR1 SEHNR, CDR2 FQNEAQ (reference sequence). The CDR3 extends over 19 amino acids. CDR3 loop: CASSGGTSGALLAKNIQYF. The DNA of the CDR3 is TGTGCCAGCAGTGGGGGGACTAGCGGGGCCCTACTAGCCAAAAACATTCAGTACTTC.

The gene calls are TRBV7-9 and TRBJ2-7; possibly TRBD1 for D (6 bases). The CDR3 runs to 13 residues. The V and J ends lost 7 bases and 3 bases respectively, with 13 bases between them. Germline assignment: CDR1 SEHNR and CDR2 FQNEAQ (reference sequence). CDR3 nucleotide sequence: TGTGCCAGCACCAAGACAGGCGGCTACGAGCAGTACTTC. It is translated as CASTKTGGYEQYF. The complete variable domain, with remaining parts taken from reference TRBV7-9 and TRBJ2-7, reads DTGVSQNPRHKITKRGQNVTFRCDPISEHNRLYWYRQTLGQGPEFLTYFQNEAQLEKSRLLSDRFSAERPKGSFSTLEIQRTEQGDSAMYLCASTKTGGYEQYFGPGTRLTVT.

The J gene is TRBJ1-1, the V gene TRBV27; D perhaps matches TRBD1 (6 bases). V lost 6 bases and J 6 bases, leaving 11 bases between the germline ends. The germline V gene encodes CDR1 MNHEY and CDR2 SMNVEV (reference sequence). This CDR3 has 12 amino acids. CDR3 amino acids: CASRGRGSEAFF. DNA for the CDR3: TGTGCCAGCAGAGGCAGGGGTTCTGAAGCTTTCTTT.

The chain couples TRBV14 to TRBJ1-2; D is undetermined. Germline V gene data show CDR1 as SGHDN and CDR2 as FVKESK. The CDR3 runs to 9 residues. Trimming left V 10 bases short and J 4 bases short, with 4 bases between. Here the CDR3 DNA reads TGTGCCACCCGCTATGGCTACACCTTC. This translates into CATRYGYTF.

The chain has TRBV5-1 and TRBJ2-1; 7 bases align to TRBD1. The CDR3 has 14 amino acids. Germline values: CDR1 SGHRS, CDR2 YFSETQ. Unmatched junction bases numbered 1, after V lost 0 bases and J lost 4 bases. CDR3 sequence (DNA): TGCGCCAGCAGCTTGGTGGGACAGTACAATGAGCAGTTCTTC. This encodes CASSLVGQYNEQFF.

The chain recombines TRBV2 with TRBJ1-5; 7 bases are a match to TRBD1. The CDR3 is made up of 17 amino acids. Per the germline V gene, CDR1 is SNHLY and CDR2 is FYNNEI. Unmatched junction bases numbered 15, after V lost 7 bases and J lost 3 bases. CDR3 amino acids: CASMGVPDREDNQPQHF. In DNA, the CDR3 is TGTGCCAGCATGGGGGTGCCCGACAGGGAAGACAATCAGCCCCAGCATTTT.

The V gene is TRBV5-5, the J gene TRBJ1-5; TRBD1 is a possible D gene (5 bases). There are 13 residues in the CDR3. The V gene lost 4 bases and the J gene lost 7 bases, with 12 bases spanning the gap. Germline CDR1 and CDR2: SGHKS and YYEKEE (reference sequence). The CDR3 is CASSSRALQPQHF. The CDR3 DNA sequence: TGTGCCAGCAGCAGCAGGGCATTACAGCCCCAGCATTTT.

This clone was counted a single time. The chain links TRBV18 to TRBJ2-1, with 11 bases that match TRBD2. CDR1 and CDR2 (germline): KGHSH, LQKENI. Trimming removed 3 bases from V and 3 bases from J; junction bases left unmatched: 4. The CDR3 has 16 residues. CDR3 loop: CASSPPSGGLYNEQFF. The CDR3 DNA reads TGTGCCAGCTCACCTCCTAGCGGGGGGCTCTACAATGAGCAGTTCTTC.